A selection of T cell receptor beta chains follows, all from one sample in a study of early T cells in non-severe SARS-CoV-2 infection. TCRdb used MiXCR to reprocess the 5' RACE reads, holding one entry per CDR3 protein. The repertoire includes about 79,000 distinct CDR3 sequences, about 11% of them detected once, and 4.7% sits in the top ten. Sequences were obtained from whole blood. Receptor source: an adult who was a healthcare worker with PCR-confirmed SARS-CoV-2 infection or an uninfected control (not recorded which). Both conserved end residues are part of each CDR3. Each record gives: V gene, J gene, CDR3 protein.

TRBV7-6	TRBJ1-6	CASSIRADNSPLHF
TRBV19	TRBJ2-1	CASHPMGAGYNEQFF
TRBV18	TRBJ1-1	CASSPPGGQENTEAFF
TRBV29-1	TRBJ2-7	CSVPGTGGHEQYF
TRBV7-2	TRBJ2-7	CASSLGTGLYEQYF
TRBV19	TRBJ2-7	CASSGQSYEQYF
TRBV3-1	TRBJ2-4	CASSRMAENIQYF
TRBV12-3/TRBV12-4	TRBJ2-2	CASSASIGELFF
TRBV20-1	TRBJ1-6	CSARGRGARSRYSPLHF
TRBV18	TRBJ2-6	CASSQTGTNSGANVLTF
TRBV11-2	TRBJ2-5	CASSLQLQETQYF
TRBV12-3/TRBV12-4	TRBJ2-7	CASSPGNEQYF
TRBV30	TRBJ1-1	CAWSVWGETEAFF
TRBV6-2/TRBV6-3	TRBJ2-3	CASNPDTTDTQYF
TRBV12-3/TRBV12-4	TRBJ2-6	CASSRTGGASGANVLTF
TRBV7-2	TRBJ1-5	CASSYRWGQPQHF
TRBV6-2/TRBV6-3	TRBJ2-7	CASSSRTSGGYEQYF
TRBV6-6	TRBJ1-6	CASSYKGGNSPLHF
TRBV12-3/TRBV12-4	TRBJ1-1	CASSLSWGVNTEAFF
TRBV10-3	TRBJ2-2	CAIPGVGAGELFF
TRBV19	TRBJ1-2	CASTFGNYYYGYTF
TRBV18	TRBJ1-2	CASSLIGTGGHDYGYTF
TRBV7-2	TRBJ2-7	CASHQAGATYEQYF
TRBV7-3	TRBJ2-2	CASSLFQATGELFF
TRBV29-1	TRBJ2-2	CSCSGVGELFF
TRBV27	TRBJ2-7	CASRFQGATYEQYF
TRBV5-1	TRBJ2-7	CASSLPYEQYF
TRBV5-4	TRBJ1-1	CASSSIDRGGAFF
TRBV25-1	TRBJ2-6	CASLLSGANVLTF